This T cell receptor (beta chain) appears in the sequencing data of a study of blood T cell repertoires in COVID-19. In the original analysis: Reference gene primer amplification gave estimated nucleated cell counts. This table comes from immunoSEQ multiplex PCR, and its TCRdb copy is limited to in-frame clones, with some not included. V and J calls and clone size come straight from that table; D and trimming were deduced from the DNA. The sample has fewer than 200,000 clones, 89% seen once. The CDR3 spans 15 residues. This clone showed up just once. Specimen: peripheral blood. The TCR sequence derives from a man aged 18 to 35 who had recovered from COVID-19. This chain uses TRBV7-5 with TRBJ2-2; the DNA was not compared with TRBD1, the D call given in the table. TRBV7-5 is termed a pseudogene. As DNA, the CDR3 is TGTGCCAGAAGCATAGGGGGCCTCCCACCCGGGGAGCTGTTTTTT. Translation: CARSIGGLPPGELFF.